This TCR beta chain was sequenced for a study of a mutant IDH1 vaccine in newly diagnosed glioma. For the study at large: The study started vaccination 4-6 weeks after radiotherapy alone, or with temozolomide cycles. Most patients had received both radiotherapy and temozolomide, the prior options being radiotherapy, temozolomide, or both.

Some clones are missing from TCRdb's copy, which holds only in-frame ones; the method was immunoSEQ multiplex PCR. The sample yields 40,000 or so clones, 65% to 80% seen once. The CDR3 consists of 13 residues. The germline V gene has CDR1 KGHSH and CDR2 LQKENI. V was shortened by 5 bases and J by 5 bases, with 9 bases between the two germline ends. The time point here: week 23, last vaccination. The content of each vaccine dose was 300 ug of mutant IDH1 20-mer peptide, and topical imiquimod accompanied it. New IDH1-mutant, ATRX-lost WHO grade 3 or 4 astrocytomas occurred in donors. This clone occurred a few times. The antigen is undetermined.

This clonotype originated in a man aged 50-59 years with glioma. The J gene is TRBJ2-2, the V gene TRBV18; perhaps TRBD1 as D (5 bases). The material was PBMCs, obtained from a glioma patient whose treatment included an IDH1 peptide vaccine. The CDR3 region is CASSVTETGELFF. The CDR3 coding sequence is TGTGCCAGCTCAGTGACAGAAACCGGGGAGCTGTTTTTT.